One sample yielded the 10 T cell receptor beta chains listed below, sequenced in a study of identical twins. Using its own MiXCR run on the 5' RACE reads, TCRdb lists one record per CDR3 protein. The sample records fewer than 500,000 distinct CDR3 sequences, around 24% being singletons. In addition, the sample was reused for a study of T cells expressing NK-cell markers.

Sequenced input: CD4+ T cells sorted from blood. The receptors shown here come from a young woman in good health.

The genes are TRBV2 and TRBJ1-5; no clear D gene. The CDR3 runs 15 residues. The germline gives CDR1 SNHLY, CDR2 FYNNEI. The ends were cut back, 0 bases at V and 7 bases at J, with 13 bases in the middle. The CDR3 DNA sequence: TGTGCCAGCAGTGAAGCACCGAGGGTATGGCAGCCCCAGCATTTT. This gives the protein CASSEAPRVWQPQHF. The complete variable domain, with remaining parts taken from reference TRBV2 and TRBJ1-5, reads EPEVTQTPSHQVTQMGQEVILRCVPISNHLYFYWYRQILGQKVEFLVSFYNNEISEKSEIFDDQFSVERPDGSNFTLKIRSTKLEDSAMYFCASSEAPRVWQPQHFGDGTRLSIL.

This clonotype was counted a few times. This chain connects TRBV5-1 to TRBJ2-6; the D gene is possibly TRBD1 (5 bases). CDR3 size: 16 residues. The V end was cut by 4 bases, the J end by 2 bases, with 13 bases between. Looked up from germline, CDR1 is SGHRS and CDR2 is YFSETQ. CDR3 sequence (DNA): TGCGCCAGCAGCCAAGGACAATCCCCTGGGGCCAACGTCCTGACTTTC. Translation: CASSQGQSPGANVLTF.

This clonotype was seen ten or more times. The chain employs TRBV7-3 and TRBJ1-1; no definite D call. Germline-derived CDR1 and CDR2 are SGHTA and FQGTGA. V lost 4 bases and J 0 bases, leaving 6 bases between the germline ends. The CDR3 contains 13 residues. This CDR3 reads CASSSYMNTEAFF. The CDR3, as DNA: TGTGCCAGCAGCTCCTACATGAACACTGAAGCTTTCTTT.

There are a few counts of this clonotype. The chain carries TRBV21-1 and TRBJ2-1; no DNA check was done on the table's D call, TRBD1. TRBV21-1 represents a pseudogene. This CDR3 contains 16 residues. The CDR3 loop reads CASSILTGDGDNEQFF. The DNA of the CDR3 is TGTGCCAGCAGCATCCTCACAGGGGACGGGGACAATGAGCAGTTCTTC.

The chain has TRBV10-3 and TRBJ2-3, with D uncertain. The V end was cut by 6 bases, the J end by 4 bases, with 8 bases between. CDR3 length: 12 amino acids. Per the germline V gene, CDR1 is ENHRY and CDR2 is SYGVKD. CDR3 protein: CAIRPSADTQYF. In nucleotides, the CDR3 is TGTGCCATCAGACCCTCAGCAGATACGCAGTATTTT.

The genes are TRBV20-1 and TRBJ2-7; maybe TRBD1 (6 bases). Germline loops: CDR1 DFQATT, CDR2 SNEGSKA (reference sequence). V dropped 6 bases and J dropped 0 bases, with 15 bases sitting between them. The CDR3 is made up of 14 amino acids. Here the CDR3 reads CSAISGARSYEQYF. The CDR3 DNA follows: TGCAGTGCAATTTCAGGGGCGCGCTCCTACGAGCAGTACTTC.

This clonotype turned up a few times. The chain has TRBV5-1 and TRBJ2-2, with 10 bases fitting TRBD2. CDR1 is SGHRS and CDR2 is YFSETQ in the germline V gene. The V segment lost 5 bases and the J segment 6 bases; nucleotides outside the gene matches: 4. CDR3 length: 14 residues. CDR3 residues: CASRFLAGAGELFF. The CDR3, as DNA: TGCGCCAGCAGATTCCTAGCGGGAGCCGGGGAGCTGTTTTTT.

This clonotype has a count of ten or more. The V call is TRBV20-1, the J call TRBJ1-2; D remains ambiguous. CDR3 length: 12 amino acids. Germline CDR1 and CDR2: DFQATT and SNEGSKA (reference sequence). Trimming shortened V by 4 bases and J by 8 bases, and 14 bases separated the two germline ends. The CDR3 reads CSAILGEEGYTF. The DNA of the CDR3 is TGCAGTGCTATACTCGGGGAGGAAGGCTACACCTTC.

The rearrangement joins TRBV3-1 to TRBJ2-6, with D possibly TRBD2 on 5 matching bases. V lost 8 bases and J lost 0, with 8 bases in between. The CDR3 covers 14 residues. CDR1 and CDR2 from the germline V gene are LGHDT and YNNKEL (reference sequence). The CDR3 loop is CASGGSSGANVLTF. Here the CDR3 DNA reads TGTGCCAGCGGTGGGAGCTCTGGGGCCAACGTCCTGACTTTC.

The chain carries TRBV6-2 or TRBV6-3 and TRBJ2-6; no reliable D call. There are 12 residues in the CDR3. The V end lost 7 bases, the J end lost 2 bases, and 3 bases lay between the germline ends. Germline CDR1 and CDR2: MNHEY and SVGEGT. CDR3 in amino acids: CASTPGANVLTF. The CDR3 DNA sequence: TGTGCCAGCACCCCTGGGGCCAACGTCCTGACTTTC.